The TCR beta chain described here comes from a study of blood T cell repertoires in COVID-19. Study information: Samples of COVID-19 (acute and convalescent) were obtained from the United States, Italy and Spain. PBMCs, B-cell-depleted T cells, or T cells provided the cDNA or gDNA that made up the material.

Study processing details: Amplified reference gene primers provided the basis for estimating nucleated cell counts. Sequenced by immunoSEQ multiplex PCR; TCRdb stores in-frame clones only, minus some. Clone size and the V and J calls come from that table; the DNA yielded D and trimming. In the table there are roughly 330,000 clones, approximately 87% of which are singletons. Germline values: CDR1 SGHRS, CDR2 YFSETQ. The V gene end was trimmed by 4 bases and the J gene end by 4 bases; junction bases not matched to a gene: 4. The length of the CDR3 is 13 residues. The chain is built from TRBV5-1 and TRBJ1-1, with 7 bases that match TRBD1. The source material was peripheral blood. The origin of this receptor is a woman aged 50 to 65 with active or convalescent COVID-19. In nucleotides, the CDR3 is TGCGCCAGCAGCCCCACAGGGGCCACTGAAGCTTTCTTT. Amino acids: CASSPTGATEAFF.